The source of this T cell receptor (beta chain) is a study of Graves' ophthalmopathy and Graves' hyperthyroidism. Findings and caveats of the study: Blood was where most expanded thyroid clonotypes above 0.001 frequency also turned up.

Trimming shortened V by 5 bases and J by 0 bases, and 7 bases separated the two germline ends. This CDR3 has 13 amino acids. CDR1 and CDR2 from the germline V gene are DFQATT and SNEGSKA (reference sequence). This clonotype has a count of ten or more. The antigen remains undetermined. TCR beta CDR3 regions were amplified from RNA transcripts. The first-round RT-PCR employed HTBI primers together with the Qiagen OneStep RT-PCR kit. A multiplex PCR was then performed as the second round. TCRdb processed the multiplex PCR reads anew with MiXCR; each CDR3 protein has one entry. The sample lists about 1.2 million distinct CDR3 sequences; roughly two fifths were seen once. Hyperthyroidism in these 18- to 65-year-old patients was newly diagnosed, lasting under 2 months. Diagnosis used clinical symptoms, serum thyroxine, TRAb, thyroid ultrasound and orbital computed tomography.

The specimen was peripheral blood or thyroid tissue (not recorded which). The clonotype was recovered from an adult man with Graves' hyperthyroidism. This chain links TRBV20-1 with TRBJ2-2; D is unclear. The CDR3 DNA reads TGCAGTGCTCCCTCGGCGAACACCGGGGAGCTGTTTTTT. This sequence encodes CSAPSANTGELFF.